Listed below are T cell receptor beta chains from one sample, sequenced in a study of blood T cell repertoires in COVID-19. Clones were sequenced by immunoSEQ multiplex PCR, and TCRdb holds only the in-frame ones, with some missing. The sample has around 300,000 clones; around 90% are singletons. Source material: peripheral blood. These receptors all come from a woman between 35 and 50 years old with COVID-19, enrolled during active disease. Both conserved end residues are part of each CDR3. D genes are given only for firm matches. Clone size is shown for a subset of rows, as once, few, many or a class of expanded clone.

>NA|TRBV7-9|NA|TRBJ2-3
CASSFGQYTDTQYF
TGTGCCAGCAGCTTCGGACAGTACACAGATACGCAGTATTTT
>NA|TRBV10-1|TRBD1|TRBJ1-6
CASSVPKGQGRSPLHF
TGCGCCAGCAGTGTCCCGAAGGGACAGGGTAGATCACCCCTCCACTTT
>NA|TRBV29-1|TRBD1|TRBJ2-1
CSVLRAGGSYNEQFF
TGCAGCGTGCTCCGGGCAGGGGGCTCCTACAATGAGCAGTTCTTC
>NA|TRBV5-1|NA|TRBJ2-3
CASSLDPDTQYF
TGCGCCAGCAGCTTGGATCCGGATACGCAGTATTTT
>few|TRBV27|NA|TRBJ2-1
CASSTRGPLDEQFF
TGTGCCAGCAGTACCAGGGGCCCTTTGGATGAGCAGTTCTTC
>NA|TRBV28|TRBD1|TRBJ1-3
CASSLGQGVGNTIYF
TGTGCCAGCAGCCTAGGACAGGGGGTAGGAAACACCATATATTTT
>once|TRBV9|TRBD2|TRBJ2-1
CASTKAGGTTEQFF
TGTGCCAGCACCAAAGCGGGGGGCACGACTGAGCAGTTCTTC
>few|TRBV27|NA|TRBJ1-5
CASSFGGNQPQHF
TGTGCCAGCAGTTTTGGCGGGAATCAGCCCCAGCATTTT
>few|TRBV6-5|NA|TRBJ1-6
CASSFTGKGSPLHF
TGTGCCAGCAGTTTTACAGGGAAAGGATCACCCCTCCACTTT
>NA|TRBV6-2/TRBV6-3|NA|TRBJ1-2
CASSTAVNYGYTF
TGTGCCAGCAGTACCGCAGTTAACTATGGCTACACCTTC
>NA|TRBV7-9|NA|TRBJ1-3
CASSLYSLVSGNTIYF
TGTGCCAGCAGCTTATACAGCCTCGTTTCTGGAAACACCATATATTTT
>NA|TRBV7-9|NA|TRBJ1-2
CASSGGDGSNYGYTF
TGTGCCAGCAGCGGAGGGGACGGCTCTAACTATGGCTACACCTTC
>once|TRBV6-2/TRBV6-3|NA|TRBJ1-2
CASSSRPGGRYGYTF
TGTGCCAGCAGTTCACGGCCGGGGGGGCGTTATGGCTACACCTTC
>once|TRBV5-1|NA|TRBJ1-2
CASSWVPGVPHGYTF
TGCGCCAGCAGTTGGGTCCCCGGAGTGCCCCATGGCTACACCTTC
>few|TRBV5-4|NA|TRBJ2-2
CASSLGETGELFF
TGTGCCAGCAGCTTGGGGGAGACCGGGGAGCTGTTTTTT
>NA|TRBV5-1|TRBD2|TRBJ2-5
CASSLGDAGKRAGETQYF
TGCGCCAGCAGCTTGGGGGACGCCGGGAAGAGAGCGGGGGAGACCCAGTACTTC
>NA|TRBV12-3/TRBV12-4|NA|TRBJ1-2
CASTLQAPLGYTF
TGTGCCAGCACCCTACAGGCTCCTCTTGGCTACACCTTC
>once|TRBV6-2/TRBV6-3|TRBD2|TRBJ2-1
CASSYAGLAGVSGEQFF
TGTGCCAGCAGTTACGCGGGACTAGCGGGAGTTTCAGGTGAGCAGTTCTTC
>NA|TRBV29-1|NA|TRBJ2-4
CSVRQTLAKNIQYF
TGCAGCGTCAGACAAACCTTAGCCAAAAACATTCAGTACTTC
>NA|TRBV15|NA|TRBJ2-6
CATSRGAESGANVLTF
TGTGCCACCAGCAGAGGGGCCGAATCTGGGGCCAACGTCCTGACTTTC
>NA|TRBV11-3|NA|TRBJ2-2
CASSQGGWTGELFF
TGTGCCAGCAGCCAGGGTGGATGGACCGGGGAGCTGTTTTTT
>once|TRBV7-7|NA|TRBJ2-5
CASSLGAGPQETQYF
TGTGCTAGCAGCTTAGGGGCCGGCCCGCAAGAGACCCAGTACTTC
>NA|TRBV9|NA|TRBJ2-7
CASSVDSFTAGEQYF
TGTGCCAGCAGCGTAGATAGCTTCACTGCCGGCGAGCAGTACTTC
>NA|TRBV19|NA|TRBJ2-6
CASSSPTNGANVLTF
TGTGCCAGTAGTTCCCCTACTAACGGGGCCAACGTCCTGACTTTC
>NA|TRBV28|TRBD1|TRBJ1-4
CASSLTQGAVKLFF
TGTGCCAGCAGTTTAACACAGGGGGCGGTTAAACTGTTTTTT
>NA|TRBV28|NA|TRBJ1-5
CASRVQTNQPQHF
TGTGCCAGCCGGGTCCAGACCAATCAGCCCCAGCATTTT
>NA|TRBV9|NA|TRBJ2-3
CASSPRQDLTDTQYF
TGTGCCAGCAGCCCCCGACAGGATCTCACAGATACGCAGTATTTT
>NA|TRBV5-4|TRBD2|TRBJ2-1
CASSLPPLAGGSDEQFF
TGTGCCAGCAGCTTGCCTCCGTTAGCGGGGGGCTCGGATGAGCAGTTCTTC
>NA|TRBV24-1|TRBD1|TRBJ1-1
CATRKAGGSEAFF
TGTGCCACCAGAAAGGCAGGGGGCTCTGAAGCTTTCTTT
>NA|TRBV15|NA|TRBJ1-2
CATSRDSGSGVKGYTF
TGTGCCACCAGCAGAGATTCCGGGTCAGGGGTAAAGGGCTACACCTTC
>NA|TRBV6-2/TRBV6-3|NA|TRBJ2-7
CASSYHLAADPPYEQYF
TGTGCCAGCAGTTATCATCTTGCGGCAGACCCCCCTTACGAGCAGTACTTC
>NA|TRBV6-5|TRBD2|TRBJ2-1
CASSYPTSERNEQFF
TGTGCCAGCAGTTACCCAACTAGCGAGAGGAATGAGCAGTTCTTC
>few|TRBV18|NA|TRBJ2-7
CASSPMSPGWDEQYF
TGTGCCAGCTCACCCATGTCCCCGGGGTGGGACGAGCAGTACTTC
>NA|TRBV5-1|NA|TRBJ2-3
CASSGGGLGTDTQYF
TGCGCCAGCAGCGGCGGAGGGCTCGGCACAGATACGCAGTATTTT
>NA|TRBV5-4|NA|TRBJ1-2
CASNSRQGLYGYTF
TGTGCCAGCAACTCGAGGCAGGGGCTCTATGGCTACACCTTC
>NA|TRBV24-1|NA|TRBJ1-1
CATGRGRTEAFF
TGTGCCACCGGGAGGGGGAGGACTGAAGCTTTCTTT
>few|TRBV5-6|TRBD1|TRBJ2-5
CASSTGAQETQYF
TGTGCCAGCAGTACAGGGGCGCAAGAGACCCAGTACTTC
>NA|TRBV5-1|NA|TRBJ1-4
CASSFLFETENEKLFF
TGCGCCAGCAGCTTTTTGTTTGAGACAGAAAATGAAAAACTGTTTTTT
>NA|TRBV15|TRBD2|TRBJ2-5
CATRGREEETQYF
TGTGCCACCAGGGGACGGGAGGAAGAGACCCAGTACTTC
>NA|TRBV7-3|TRBD2|TRBJ2-1
CASSLLAGGLTEQFF
TGTGCCAGCAGCCTTCTAGCGGGAGGGCTGACTGAGCAGTTCTTC
>NA|TRBV28|NA|TRBJ1-1
CASSLKTNREAFF
TGTGCCAGCAGTCTAAAAACGAACAGGGAAGCTTTCTTT
>NA|TRBV12-5|TRBD1|TRBJ1-3
CASGLETGGGNTIYF
TGTGCTAGTGGTTTGGAGACAGGGGGGGGAAACACCATATATTTT